Listed here are 22 T cell receptor beta chains from one sample, sequenced in a study of T cell responses to AZD1222 COVID-19 vaccine. The method was immunoSEQ multiplex PCR; TCRdb's version includes in-frame clones alone and lacks a portion of them. Of about 120,000 clones listed, about 92% are singletons. This specimen consisted of peripheral blood, obtained on day 0 of AZD1222 vaccination. The receptors derive from an adult in good health.

The rearrangement joins TRBV9 to TRBJ2-7; 7 nucleotides agree with TRBD2. V lost 0 bases and J lost 5; bases outside the gene matches: 8. Germline V gene data show CDR1 as SGDLS and CDR2 as YYNGEE. The CDR3 runs to 15 residues. The DNA of the CDR3 is TGTGCCAGCAGCGTAGCGGGGAGGGCCAAGGACGAGCAGTACTTC. Its protein product is CASSVAGRAKDEQYF.

The chain recombines TRBV4-1 with TRBJ1-6; TRBD1 matches 9 bases. CDR1 MGHRA and CDR2 YSYEKL come from the germline V gene. The CDR3 consists of 18 residues. J gave up 8 bases and V 3 bases, and 14 bases lay outside the gene matches. CDR3 residues: CASSQFRDRAYSHSPLHF. The DNA of the CDR3 is TGCGCCAGCAGCCAGTTCCGGGACAGGGCCTACTCCCATTCACCCCTCCACTTT.

The chain employs TRBV3-1 (or the pseudogene TRBV3-2) and TRBJ2-1; possibly TRBD1 for D (5 bases). CDR3 size: 15 residues. Looked up from germline, CDR1 is LGHDT and CDR2 is YNNKEL (reference sequence). V lost 7 bases to trimming and J lost 2 bases, with 15 bases between them. The CDR3 bases are TGTGCCAGCAATCCGGGCAGGGAAACCTACAATGAGCAGTTCTTC. As protein: CASNPGRETYNEQFF.

This clone was seen more than once but under ten times. This chain links TRBV5-1 with TRBJ2-2, with D hard to call. The V end lost 0 bases, the J end lost 4 bases, and 13 bases lay between the germline ends. Germline-derived CDR1 and CDR2 are SGHRS and YFSETQ. This CDR3 is 16 amino acids long. The CDR3 DNA reads TGCGCCAGCAGCTTGGCCGGAAGGGAAGTCACCGGGGAGCTGTTTTTT. Translating it yields CASSLAGREVTGELFF.

This clone was observed a handful of times. This chain links TRBV14 with TRBJ1-2; 7 bases line up with TRBD1. Unmatched junction bases numbered 7, after V lost 0 bases and J lost 9 bases. The CDR3 consists of 14 residues. Germline CDR1 reads SGHDN; CDR2 reads FVKESK. CDR3: CASSQDRTGLRYTF. The CDR3 DNA sequence: TGTGCCAGCAGCCAAGATCGGACAGGACTCCGCTACACCTTC.

The chain recombines TRBV3-1 (or the pseudogene TRBV3-2) with TRBJ1-2; TRBD1 matches at 9 bases. This CDR3 contains 14 residues. CDR1 LGHDT and CDR2 YNNKEL come from the germline V gene (reference sequence). Losses at the gene ends were 4 bases for V and 4 bases for J; bases not matched to a gene: 4. The CDR3 sequence: CASSPTGGSYGYTF. The CDR3 nucleotides are TGTGCCAGCAGCCCTACAGGGGGCTCCTATGGCTACACCTTC.

J is TRBJ2-7 and V is TRBV11-2, with D tentatively TRBD1 (5 bases). The length of the CDR3 is 15 residues. Trimming cost V 2 bases and J 2 bases, with 13 bases left between them. The germline V gene has CDR1 SGHAT and CDR2 FQNNGV. CDR3 protein: CASSLQGTIPYEQYF. The DNA of the CDR3 is TGTGCCAGCAGCTTACAGGGAACCATACCCTACGAGCAGTACTTC.

This chain links TRBV29-1 with TRBJ2-3; D is unclear. The CDR3 is made up of 15 amino acids. Germline CDR1 and CDR2: SQVTM and ANQGSEA. The germline V and J ends were trimmed by 5 bases and 0 bases, with 15 bases remaining between them. The chain's CDR3 is CSVSLGHVSTDTQYF. CDR3 coding DNA: TGCAGCGTTTCTCTGGGTCATGTAAGCACAGATACGCAGTATTTT.

The CDR3 is CASSPSGLPDEQYF. CDR3 nucleotide sequence: TGTGCCAGTAGTCCTTCCGGCCTTCCAGACGAGCAGTACTTC. V gene TRBV19 combines with J gene TRBJ2-7, with unresolved D. CDR1 and CDR2 from the germline V gene are LNHDA and SQIVND (reference sequence). Trimming pared 5 bases from V and 5 bases from J, leaving 16 bases between. This CDR3 has 14 amino acids.

V is TRBV5-1 and J is TRBJ1-1; no definite D call. V lost 6 bases and J 1 base, leaving 10 bases between the germline ends. Germline V gene data show CDR1 as SGHRS and CDR2 as YFSETQ. The CDR3 runs 13 residues. Here the CDR3 reads CASTLWGNTEAFF. The CDR3 region has the DNA TGCGCCAGCACTCTGTGGGGGAACACTGAAGCTTTCTTT.

The gene calls are TRBV9 and TRBJ2-1; TRBD1 matches 8 bases. Germline V gene data show CDR1 as SGDLS and CDR2 as YYNGEE. The J segment lost 8 bases and the V segment lost 4 bases, leaving 8 bases of the junction unmatched. This CDR3 is 14 amino acids long. The CDR3 spells CASSPGQGADEQFF. DNA for the CDR3: TGTGCCAGCAGCCCGGGTCAGGGGGCGGATGAGCAGTTCTTC.

The genes are TRBV5-1 and TRBJ2-7; weak D call: TRBD2 (6 bases). Between the trimmed V and J ends, which lost 5 bases and 4 bases, there was a span of 13 bases. This CDR3 region has 13 residues. Germline V gene sequence: CDR1 SGHRS, CDR2 YFSETQ. Here the CDR3 DNA reads TGCGCCAGCAGGTCCGGGACTCATTACGAGCAGTACTTC. Amino acid sequence: CASRSGTHYEQYF. The full variable domain, in which reference TRBV5-1 and TRBJ2-7 provide the parts outside the CDR3, is KAGVTQTPRYLIKTRGQQVTLSCSPISGHRSVSWYQQTPGQGLQFLFEYFSETQRNKGNFPGRFSGRQFSNSRSEMNVSTLELGDSALYLCASRSGTHYEQYFGPGTRLTVT.

V usage is TRBV7-6 and J usage is TRBJ2-1; D gene ambiguous. CDR1 is SGHVS, CDR2 FNYEAQ, per germline. CDR3 length: 15 residues. The germline V and J ends were trimmed by 2 bases and 0 bases, with 8 bases remaining between them. This chain's CDR3 is CASSLYLGSYNEQFF. For the CDR3, the DNA is TGTGCCAGCAGCTTATATCTGGGCTCCTACAATGAGCAGTTCTTC.

The V gene is TRBV5-5, the J gene TRBJ2-1; D gene uncertain. V was cut by 0 bases and J by 3 bases, with 7 bases left in between. This CDR3 has 14 residues. Germline V gene lookup returns CDR1 SGHKS and CDR2 YYEKEE (reference sequence). This chain's CDR3 is CASSLAALYNEQFF. The CDR3 nucleotides read TGTGCCAGCAGCTTGGCCGCACTCTACAATGAGCAGTTCTTC.

V is TRBV4-1 and J is TRBJ1-3; the D gene is possibly TRBD1 (6 bases). CDR3 length: 15 residues. Germline CDR1 is MGHRA and CDR2 is YSYEKL. V lost 0 bases and J lost 2, with 8 bases in between. The CDR3 loop is CASSQDRGTGNTIYF. In nucleotides, the CDR3 is TGCGCCAGCAGCCAAGACAGGGGTACTGGAAACACCATATATTTT.

The genes are TRBV2 and TRBJ1-1, with D perhaps matching TRBD1 (5 bases). This CDR3 comprises 13 residues. V dropped 2 bases and J dropped 1 base, with 5 bases sitting between them. Germline values: CDR1 SNHLY, CDR2 FYNNEI. CDR3 region: CASSEQGNTEAFF. The CDR3, as DNA: TGTGCCAGCAGTGAACAGGGGAACACTGAAGCTTTCTTT.

The V and J genes are TRBV7-9 and TRBJ2-2; D not certain. V was shortened by 7 bases and J by 11 bases, with 14 bases between the two germline ends. The CDR3 sequence is 12 residues long. Looked up from germline, CDR1 is SEHNR and CDR2 is FQNEAQ (reference sequence). This CDR3 is CASINSGPELFF. Here the CDR3 DNA reads TGTGCCAGCATCAACTCTGGACCCGAGCTGTTTTTT. Drawing the rest from reference TRBV7-9 and TRBJ2-2, the complete variable domain is DTGVSQNPRHKITKRGQNVTFRCDPISEHNRLYWYRQTLGQGPEFLTYFQNEAQLEKSRLLSDRFSAERPKGSFSTLEIQRTEQGDSAMYLCASINSGPELFFGEGSRLTVL.

The V gene is TRBV7-8, the J gene TRBJ1-4; tentatively, D is TRBD1 (6 bases). Germline V gives CDR1 SGHVS, CDR2 FQNEAQ. This CDR3 comprises 14 residues. V lost 1 base to trimming and J lost 8 bases, with 11 bases between them. The CDR3 sequence is CASSLGGAGEKLFF. As DNA, the CDR3 is TGTGCCAGCAGCTTAGGGGGGGCAGGGGAAAAACTGTTTTTT.

The chain recombines TRBV9 with TRBJ2-3; no clear D. V gave up 7 bases and J gave up 0 bases, with 12 bases separating them. In germline, CDR1 is SGDLS, CDR2 YYNGEE. The CDR3 spans 14 residues. CDR3 nucleotides: TGTGCCAGCGCCCGGCGAACTAGCACAGATACGCAGTATTTT. Protein: CASARRTSTDTQYF.

This chain links TRBV28 with TRBJ2-1; 8 nucleotides align to TRBD1. The V and J ends lost 5 bases and 7 bases, in that order; junction bases with no gene match: 7. This CDR3 comprises 14 residues. CDR1 and CDR2 (germline): MDHEN, SYDVKM. The CDR3 sequence is CASSPWTGFNEQFF. Here the CDR3 DNA reads TGTGCCAGCAGTCCCTGGACAGGGTTTAATGAGCAGTTCTTC.

V and J are TRBV29-1 and TRBJ2-3, with D perhaps matching TRBD2 (5 bases). The CDR3 sequence is 15 residues long. The V gene's germline CDR1 is SQVTM and CDR2 ANQGSEA. The V and J ends lost 3 bases and 2 bases respectively, with 15 bases between them. The CDR3 nucleotides read TGCAGCGTTGAGGGTACAGCGGCATCCACAGATACGCAGTATTTT. It yields the protein CSVEGTAASTDTQYF.

V gene TRBV7-9 combines with J gene TRBJ2-5; perhaps D is TRBD1 or TRBD2 (6 bases each). Per germline, CDR1 SEHNR and CDR2 FQNEAQ (reference sequence). This CDR3 spans 15 amino acids. With 5 bases removed from V and 2 bases from J, the gap between germline ends came to 15 bases. This CDR3 is CASSPMGGGQETQYF. CDR3 nucleotide sequence: TGTGCCAGCAGCCCAATGGGGGGCGGACAAGAGACCCAGTACTTC.